This T cell receptor beta chain came from a study of post-analysis software for immune sequencing data. This clonotype has ten or more counts. Its antigen is as yet unknown. Trimming left V 1 base short and J 0 bases short, with 17 bases between. The CDR3 runs to 18 residues. Looked up from germline, CDR1 is SGHRS and CDR2 is YFSETQ. Built from TCR beta cDNA, the libraries had unique molecular identifiers in them. TCRdb re-analysed the PCR reads in MiXCR, keeping a single row per CDR3 protein. The data hold fewer than 900,000 distinct CDR3 sequences, with 40% to 55% observed a single time. Study results and limitations: Among about 5 TRBV segments more frequent in patients than controls were TRBV5-6, TRBV5-1 and TRBV20-1. Strong same-batch co-clustering of samples appeared with F measure clustering.

The chain carries TRBV5-1 and TRBJ2-1, with D possibly matching TRBD2 (6 bases). This receptor was identified in a girl aged 5-17 years with multiple sclerosis. The sequenced material came from blood. Here the CDR3 reads CASSLSWRGASSYNEQFF. CDR3 nucleotide sequence: TGCGCCAGCAGCTTGAGTTGGCGCGGGGCTAGCTCCTACAATGAGCAGTTCTTC.